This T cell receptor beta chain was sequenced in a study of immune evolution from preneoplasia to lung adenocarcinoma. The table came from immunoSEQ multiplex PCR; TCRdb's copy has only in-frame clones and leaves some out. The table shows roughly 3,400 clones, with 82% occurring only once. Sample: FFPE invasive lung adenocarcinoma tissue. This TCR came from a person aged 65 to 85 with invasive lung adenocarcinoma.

CDR3 nucleotides: TGTGCCAGCAGCTCGGGACCTCCAGGGGACAATGAGCAGTTCTTC. Translation: CASSSGPPGDNEQFF. The chain carries TRBV7-3 and TRBJ2-1; D may be TRBD1 (6 bases). Trimming stripped 4 bases from V and 5 bases from J, with 15 bases between. Germline V CDR1 and CDR2: SGHTA, FQGTGA. The CDR3 loop spans 15 amino acids.